These 18 T cell receptor beta chains share one sample of origin, sequenced in a study of T cell responses to AZD1222 COVID-19 vaccine. Clones were sequenced by immunoSEQ multiplex PCR, and TCRdb holds only the in-frame ones, with some missing. This table has fewer than 95,000 clones, 75% to 90% appearing once. Sequencing was performed on peripheral blood, taken on day 0 of AZD1222 vaccination. These receptors all come from an adult in good health.

This chain uses TRBV25-1 with TRBJ1-6; D gene ambiguous. V lost 7 bases, J lost 7 bases, and 17 bases lay in between. Germline CDR1 reads MGHDK; CDR2 reads SYGVNS. The CDR3 spans 15 residues. Here the CDR3 reads CASTPPGGPNSPLHF. CDR3 DNA sequence: TGTGCCAGCACCCCCCCGGGAGGGCCCAATTCACCCCTCCACTTT.

The chain is built from TRBV13 and TRBJ2-2; 8 bases are shared with TRBD1. V lost 5 bases and J lost 4; bases outside the gene matches: 9. The V gene's germline CDR1 is PRHDT and CDR2 FYEKMQ (reference sequence). The CDR3 is made up of 16 amino acids. CDR3 nucleotides: TGTGCCAGCAGCCCCCCAGGGGGCGTCGGCACCGGGGAGCTGTTTTTT. Translated: CASSPPGGVGTGELFF.

The V and J genes are TRBV11-2 and TRBJ1-1; weak D call: TRBD1 (5 bases). Germline assignment: CDR1 SGHAT and CDR2 FQNNGV. Trimming cost V 5 bases and J 1 base, with 11 bases left between them. This CDR3 is 14 amino acids long. This CDR3 is CASSVGPSNTEAFF. In DNA, the CDR3 is TGTGCCAGCAGCGTGGGACCGTCGAACACTGAAGCTTTCTTT.

The genes are TRBV6-5 and TRBJ2-1, with 9 bases matching TRBD2. There are 13 residues in the CDR3. After removal of 7 bases from V and 10 bases from J, the junction contained 8 bases not matched to a gene. The germline V gene encodes CDR1 MNHEY and CDR2 SVGAGI. The CDR3 is CASKAGGPGEQFF. DNA of the CDR3: TGTGCCAGCAAGGCGGGAGGGCCGGGGGAGCAGTTCTTC.

The chain has TRBV6-6 and TRBJ1-1; no reliable D call. Deletions cut 6 bases from V and 0 bases from J, with 8 bases between. The CDR3 length is 13 residues. The germline V gene encodes CDR1 MNHNY and CDR2 SVGAGI (reference sequence). The CDR3 coding sequence is TGTGCCAGCAGACCCGACGTGAACACTGAAGCTTTCTTT. Protein product: CASRPDVNTEAFF.

The chain is built from TRBV12-5 and TRBJ1-6; perhaps TRBD1 as D (6 bases). CDR1 and CDR2 (germline): LGHNT, FRNRAP. The CDR3 length is 18 residues. V lost 9 bases, J lost 0 bases, and 21 bases lay in between. The CDR3 nucleotides are TGTGCTAGCCGCTCCGGGACAAACCTAAACTCCTATAATTCACCCCTCCACTTT. This translates into CASRSGTNLNSYNSPLHF.

V and J are TRBV28 and TRBJ2-6; D unresolved. The CDR3 sequence is 15 residues long. The germline V gene has CDR1 MDHEN and CDR2 SYDVKM. The germline V and J ends were trimmed by 4 bases and 0 bases, with 7 bases remaining between them. The CDR3 nucleotides are TGTGCCAGCAGTTCCTATAGCTCTGGGGCCAACGTCCTGACTTTC. It translates to CASSSYSSGANVLTF. Filled out from reference TRBV28 and TRBJ2-6, the complete variable domain reads DVKVTQSSRYLVKRTGEKVFLECVQDMDHENMFWYRQDPGLGLRLIYFSYDVKMKEKGDIPEGYSVSREKKERFSLILESASTNQTSMYLCASSSYSSGANVLTFGAGSRLTVL.

This chain links TRBV5-1 with TRBJ1-2, with a weak D call TRBD1 (5 bases). V was trimmed by 0 bases and J by 3 bases, leaving 6 bases between them. CDR1 SGHRS and CDR2 YFSETQ come from the germline V gene. CDR3 length: 13 amino acids. This CDR3 reads CASSLEGDYGYTF. In DNA form, the CDR3 reads TGCGCCAGCAGCTTGGAAGGGGACTATGGCTACACCTTC. Using reference TRBV5-1 and TRBJ1-2 for the parts outside the CDR3, the full variable domain is KAGVTQTPRYLIKTRGQQVTLSCSPISGHRSVSWYQQTPGQGLQFLFEYFSETQRNKGNFPGRFSGRQFSNSRSEMNVSTLELGDSALYLCASSLEGDYGYTFGSGTRLTVV.

The chain is built from TRBV13 and TRBJ1-1; 8 bases are a match to TRBD1. Germline trimming cut 3 bases from V and 4 bases from J; bases unmatched to any gene: 10. Germline assignment: CDR1 PRHDT and CDR2 FYEKMQ (reference sequence). The CDR3 contains 16 residues. The CDR3 here is CASSLSTGEYGTEAFF. In nucleotides, the CDR3 is TGTGCCAGCAGCTTGTCGACAGGGGAGTACGGCACTGAAGCTTTCTTT.

This clone was found once. The chain links TRBV6-2 or TRBV6-3 to TRBJ2-1, with TRBD1 matching 7 bases. Germline lookup yields CDR1 MNHEY and CDR2 SVGEGT. V trimming: 2 bases; J trimming: 1 base; junction bases outside the gene matches: 2. CDR3 length equals 15 residues. The CDR3 spells CASSYTGQSYNEQFF. The CDR3 DNA is TGTGCCAGCAGTTACACGGGACAGTCCTACAATGAGCAGTTCTTC.

The CDR3 DNA reads TGTGCCAGCAGTTCCCCCGACAAGAACACTGAAGCTTTCTTT. It is translated as CASSSPDKNTEAFF. V gene TRBV6-6 combines with J gene TRBJ1-1; D unresolved. CDR1 and CDR2 (germline): MNHNY, SVGAGI (reference sequence). The CDR3 extends over 14 amino acids. Trimming cost V 4 bases and J 1 base, with 10 bases left between them.

The chain employs TRBV5-1 and TRBJ2-2; 15 bases fit TRBD2. The germline gives CDR1 SGHRS, CDR2 YFSETQ. The CDR3 runs to 18 residues. V was pared by 4 bases and J by 3 bases, with 7 bases of the junction left unmatched. CDR3 sequence (DNA): TGCGCCAGCAGCCCCGGGACTAGCGGGAGGTTAGACACCGGGGAGCTGTTTTTT. As protein: CASSPGTSGRLDTGELFF.

The chain has TRBV28 and TRBJ1-4; a possible D gene is TRBD1 (6 bases). Trimming pared 7 bases from V and 8 bases from J, leaving 20 bases between. Looked up from germline, CDR1 is MDHEN and CDR2 is SYDVKM. There are 15 residues in the CDR3. The CDR3 here is CASMGAGKSWEKLFF. The CDR3 DNA reads TGTGCCAGCATGGGGGCGGGGAAGTCTTGGGAAAAACTGTTTTTT.

The rearrangement links TRBV6-5 to TRBJ1-3, with D possibly being TRBD1 (5 bases). The germline V gene has CDR1 MNHEY and CDR2 SVGAGI. Trimming shortened V by 7 bases and J by 4 bases, and 17 bases separated the two germline ends. This CDR3 has 15 residues. CDR3: CASIGGTPGGNTIYF. The CDR3 DNA reads as TGTGCCAGCATCGGTGGGACTCCTGGGGGAAACACCATATATTTT.

This clone appeared a single time. V usage is TRBV7-9 and J usage is TRBJ2-2; a weak D match, TRBD1 (5 bases). Germline CDR1 SEHNR, CDR2 FQNEAQ (reference sequence). Trimming pared 3 bases from V and 3 bases from J, leaving 8 bases between. CDR3 length: 14 amino acids. CDR3 bases: TGTGCCAGCAGCTTGGACATCGACACCGGGGAGCTGTTTTTT. Its protein product is CASSLDIDTGELFF.

This chain uses TRBV18 with TRBJ2-6, with 7 bases that match TRBD1. The CDR3 runs to 18 residues. V gave up 6 bases and J gave up 1 base; unmatched junction bases: 12. From germline, CDR1 is KGHSH and CDR2 LQKENI. CDR3: CASSPMTGSDSGANVLTF. The CDR3 bases are TGTGCCAGCTCTCCAATGACAGGGAGCGATTCTGGGGCCAACGTCCTGACTTTC.

The genes are TRBV5-1 and TRBJ2-1, with TRBD2 as a possible D gene (5 bases). Germline V gene sequence: CDR1 SGHRS, CDR2 YFSETQ. V was trimmed by 3 bases and J by 9 bases, leaving 19 bases between them. CDR3 length equals 15 residues. CDR3 sequence reads: CASSSSFLAGGEQFF. The CDR3 DNA sequence: TGCGCCAGCAGCTCATCCTTCCTCGCGGGTGGTGAGCAGTTCTTC.

The V and J genes are TRBV19 and TRBJ1-2; D not resolved. The CDR3 runs to 13 residues. Trimming removed 3 bases at V and 4 bases at J, with 9 bases between. The germline CDR1 and CDR2 sequences are LNHDA and SQIVND (reference sequence). The CDR3 region is CASSMAGIYGYTF. CDR3 DNA: TGTGCCAGTAGTATGGCAGGAATCTATGGCTACACCTTC. Full variable domain (outside the CDR3, taken from reference TRBV19 and TRBJ1-2): DGGITQSPKYLFRKEGQNVTLSCEQNLNHDAMYWYRQDPGQGLRLIYYSQIVNDFQKGDIAEGYSVSREKKESFPLTVTSAQKNPTAFYLCASSMAGIYGYTFGSGTRLTVV.